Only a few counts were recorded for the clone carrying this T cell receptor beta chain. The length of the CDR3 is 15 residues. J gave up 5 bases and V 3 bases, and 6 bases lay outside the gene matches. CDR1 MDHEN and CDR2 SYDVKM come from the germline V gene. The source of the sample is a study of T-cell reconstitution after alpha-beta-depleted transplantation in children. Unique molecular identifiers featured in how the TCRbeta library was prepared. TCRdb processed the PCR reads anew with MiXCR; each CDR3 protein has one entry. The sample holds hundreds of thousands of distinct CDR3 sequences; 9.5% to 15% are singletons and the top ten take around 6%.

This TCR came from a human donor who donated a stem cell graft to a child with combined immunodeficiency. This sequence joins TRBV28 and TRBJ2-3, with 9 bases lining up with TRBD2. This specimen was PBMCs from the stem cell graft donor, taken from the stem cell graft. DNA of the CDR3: TGTGCCAGCAGTTTCGGCGGGGGGGCTGAAGATACGCAGTATTTT. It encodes CASSFGGGAEDTQYF.